Listed here are 26 T cell receptor beta chains from one sample, sequenced in a study of human T cells and chemical hapten exposure. One entry per CDR3 protein, called by TCRdb with MiXCR from the RACE reads. The sample comprises 200,000 to 300,000 distinct CDR3 sequences, about 9.4% of which are singletons, and 2% to 2.5% rests with the top ten. The time point is: pre-sensitization, week 0. Treatment: therapeutic diphenylcyclopropenone sensitization with weekly scalp DPC. The sequenced sample was whole blood, obtained in connection with sensitization to the hapten diphenylcyclopropenone (DPC). The receptors were gathered from a woman between 35 and 50 years old with alopecia areata. Some clones in this sample may be carry-over from other donors' samples.

This clonotype was seen only a few times. The genes are TRBV4-1 and TRBJ2-7, with no clear D. The V gene's germline CDR1 is MGHRA and CDR2 YSYEKL. V lost 1 base, J lost 0 bases, and 7 bases lay in between. This CDR3 comprises 14 residues. The CDR3 reads CASSQGFSSYEQYF. The CDR3 DNA follows: TGCGCCAGCAGCCAAGGATTTAGCTCCTACGAGCAGTACTTC.

This clonotype was observed a handful of times. Its ends do not fully match the called genes, so a read error is possible. J is TRBJ1-1 and V is TRBV6-2 or TRBV6-3; D gene ambiguous. The CDR3 is made up of 13 amino acids. Germline V lookup: CDR1 MNHEY, CDR2 SVGEGT. The CDR3 sequence is CASSYGERTEAFF. CDR3 nucleotides: TGTGCCAGTAGTTACGGGGAGCGGACTGAAGCTTTCTTT.

V is TRBV5-1 and J is TRBJ2-3; the match to TRBD2 covers 11 bases. CDR3 length: 16 amino acids. In germline, CDR1 is SGHRS, CDR2 YFSETQ. V dropped 1 base and J dropped 6; count of bases not matched to a gene: 7. CDR3 coding DNA: TGCGCCAGCAGCTTGCGGACTAGCGGGCCCGGTGATACGCAGTATTTT. It is translated as CASSLRTSGPGDTQYF.

V usage is TRBV5-1 and J usage is TRBJ2-5, with D possibly TRBD1 on 5 matching bases. Deletions cut 6 bases from V and 0 bases from J, with 6 bases between. This CDR3 spans 12 amino acids. Per the germline V gene, CDR1 is SGHRS and CDR2 is YFSETQ. The CDR3 is CASTTDQETQYF. The CDR3, as DNA: TGCGCCAGCACGACAGACCAAGAGACCCAGTACTTC.

CDR3: CASSWTYGYTF. The CDR3 DNA sequence: TGTGCCAGCAGTTGGACATATGGCTACACCTTC. The chain links TRBV6-2 or TRBV6-3 to TRBJ1-2, with D possibly matching TRBD1 (5 bases). Trimming cost V 4 bases and J 5 bases, with 5 bases left between them. The CDR3 covers 11 residues. Germline CDR1 MNHEY, CDR2 SVGEGT.

This clonotype was seen ten or more times. The chain uses TRBV6-2 or TRBV6-3 and TRBJ1-1; weak D call: TRBD1 (6 bases). In germline, CDR1 is MNHEY, CDR2 SVGEGT. CDR3 length: 13 residues. Trimming pared 7 bases from V and 1 base from J, leaving 10 bases between. CDR3 coding DNA: TGTGCCAGCAAGGGACACCAGAACACTGAAGCTTTCTTT. Encoded protein: CASKGHQNTEAFF.

In this sample, this clonotype turned up a few times. The chain is built from TRBV6-2 or TRBV6-3 and TRBJ1-2, with D possibly matching TRBD1 (6 bases). There are 14 residues in the CDR3. V was clipped by 6 bases and J by 0 bases, with 11 bases between them. Germline V gene lookup returns CDR1 MNHEY and CDR2 SVGEGT. The CDR3 DNA follows: TGTGCCAGCAGGTTACAGGGTTCTAACTATGGCTACACCTTC. Translation: CASRLQGSNYGYTF.

In its sample, this clonotype was seen a few times. The chain uses TRBV7-2 and TRBJ2-1; D perhaps matches TRBD2 (5 bases). Between the trimmed V and J ends, which lost 1 base and 7 bases, there was a span of 8 bases. Germline lookup yields CDR1 SGHTA and CDR2 FQGNSA. This CDR3 region has 13 residues. CDR3 protein: CASSLVGVNEQFF. CDR3 nucleotide sequence: TGTGCCAGCAGCTTAGTCGGGGTAAATGAGCAGTTCTTC.

This clonotype was counted between two and nine times. This rearrangement joins TRBV5-1 to TRBJ2-3; 10 nucleotides match TRBD2. CDR1 and CDR2 from the germline V gene are SGHRS and YFSETQ. J was trimmed by 2 bases and V by 2 bases; bases with no gene match: 8. The CDR3 is 17 residues long. The CDR3 loop reads CASSLVPGLATTDTQYF. CDR3 in DNA: TGCGCCAGCAGCTTAGTCCCGGGACTAGCGACCACAGATACGCAGTATTTT. Filled out from reference TRBV5-1 and TRBJ2-3, the complete variable domain reads KAGVTQTPRYLIKTRGQQVTLSCSPISGHRSVSWYQQTPGQGLQFLFEYFSETQRNKGNFPGRFSGRQFSNSRSEMNVSTLELGDSALYLCASSLVPGLATTDTQYFGPGTRLTVL.

This clonotype was counted ten times or more. This sequence joins TRBV29-1 and TRBJ2-7; 10 bases align to TRBD1. The CDR3 extends over 13 amino acids. Germline CDR1 reads SQVTM; CDR2 reads ANQGSEA. Trimming removed 6 bases from V and 7 bases from J; junction bases left unmatched: 9. The CDR3 sequence is CSVAPGQGREQYF. The CDR3 DNA reads as TGCAGCGTAGCCCCGGGACAGGGGAGGGAGCAGTACTTC.

The sample holds a few counts of this clonotype. The chain links TRBV20-1 to TRBJ2-4; D might be TRBD2 (6 bases). The V and J ends lost 3 bases and 1 base respectively, with 13 bases between them. Germline CDR1 and CDR2: DFQATT and SNEGSKA (reference sequence). This CDR3 has 15 residues. CDR3 bases: TGCAGTGCTAGTCTAGCGAGGAGGGCCAAAAACATTCAGTACTTC. The encoded protein is CSASLARRAKNIQYF.

This clonotype was seen many times. CDR3 loop: CRARTGGGGDTEAFF. Here the CDR3 DNA reads TGCAGAGCCCGGACGGGGGGCGGTGGAGACACTGAAGCTTTCTTT. The genes are TRBV20-1 and TRBJ1-1; a possible D gene is TRBD1 (6 bases). Germline V gene sequence: CDR1 DFQATT, CDR2 SNEGSKA (reference sequence). The CDR3 has 15 amino acids.

This clonotype showed up just a few times. This chain connects TRBV13 to TRBJ1-5; 9 bases agree with TRBD1. Germline CDR1 reads PRHDT; CDR2 reads FYEKMQ (reference sequence). CDR3 length: 14 residues. With V trimmed by 3 bases and J by 5 bases, 2 bases remained unmatched. This CDR3 is CASSLGQGYQPQHF. The CDR3 nucleotides read TGTGCCAGCAGCTTGGGACAGGGCTATCAGCCCCAGCATTTT.

The chain joins TRBV10-3 to TRBJ1-2; D gene uncertain. CDR3 length equals 11 residues. V lost 3 bases to trimming and J lost 8 bases, with 7 bases between them. Germline V gives CDR1 ENHRY, CDR2 SYGVKD. The CDR3 protein is CAISDDGGYTF. The CDR3, as DNA: TGTGCCATCAGTGATGACGGGGGCTACACCTTC.

In its sample, this clonotype was seen a few times. V usage is TRBV5-1 and J usage is TRBJ2-7; D is uncertain. Between the trimmed V and J ends, which lost 0 bases and 1 base, there was a span of 14 bases. This CDR3 comprises 16 residues. Germline lookup yields CDR1 SGHRS and CDR2 YFSETQ. CDR3 bases: TGCGCCAGCAGCTTGGTATTATCCCTGGGGTCCTACGAGCAGTACTTC. It yields the protein CASSLVLSLGSYEQYF. Looking up the rest from reference TRBV5-1 and TRBJ2-7 gives the full variable domain: KAGVTQTPRYLIKTRGQQVTLSCSPISGHRSVSWYQQTPGQGLQFLFEYFSETQRNKGNFPGRFSGRQFSNSRSEMNVSTLELGDSALYLCASSLVLSLGSYEQYFGPGTRLTVT.

This clonotype was picked up many times. J is TRBJ2-7 and V is TRBV4-2; the match to TRBD2 covers 9 bases. Germline CDR1 LGHNA, CDR2 YNFKEQ. CDR3 size: 16 residues. V was clipped by 0 bases and J by 4 bases; unmatched bases: 7. In nucleotides, the CDR3 is TGTGCCAGCAGCCAAGATGCGCTAGCGGGGCGTTACGAGCAGTACTTC. It encodes CASSQDALAGRYEQYF.

This clonotype has ten or more counts. The chain combines TRBV11-2 with TRBJ1-2; 7 nucleotides match TRBD1. V shed 5 bases and J 4 bases; nucleotides not matched to a gene: 10. There are 15 residues in the CDR3. From germline, CDR1 is SGHAT and CDR2 FQNNGV. The CDR3 DNA reads TGTGCCAGCAGCCCGCAGACAGGGTTAAGCTATGGCTACACCTTC. Residues: CASSPQTGLSYGYTF.

This clonotype was picked up a small number of times. The chain recombines TRBV7-2 with TRBJ1-3; weak D call: TRBD1 (5 bases). This CDR3 region has 15 residues. Germline-derived CDR1 and CDR2 are SGHTA and FQGNSA. V gave up 0 bases and J gave up 2 bases, with 8 bases separating them. The CDR3 region is CASSLATVTGNTIYF. The CDR3 coding sequence is TGTGCCAGCAGCTTAGCGACAGTAACTGGAAACACCATATATTTT. The full variable domain, in which reference TRBV7-2 and TRBJ1-3 provide the parts outside the CDR3, is GAGVSQSPSNKVTEKGKDVELRCDPISGHTALYWYRQSLGQGLEFLIYFQGNSAPDKSGLPSDRFSAERTGGSVSTLTIQRTQQEDSAVYLCASSLATVTGNTIYFGEGSWLTVV.

The J gene is TRBJ2-1, the V gene TRBV6-2 or TRBV6-3; 11 positions match TRBD2. CDR3 size: 20 residues. V lost 2 bases and J lost 4; bases outside the gene matches: 16. The germline gives CDR1 MNHEY, CDR2 SVGEGT. DNA of the CDR3: TGTGCCAGCAGTTACCCGACTAGCGGGACCTACGGGGGGTTTTACAATGAGCAGTTCTTC. It is translated as CASSYPTSGTYGGFYNEQFF.

This clonotype has ten or more counts. The DNA of the CDR3 is TGTGCCATCACCTCCGGGACAGGCGAATTTAATACGCAGTATTTT. Its protein product is CAITSGTGEFNTQYF. J is TRBJ2-3 and V is TRBV10-3; TRBD1 aligns across 8 bases. This CDR3 has 15 amino acids. Germline CDR1 and CDR2: ENHRY and SYGVKD. V dropped 7 bases and J dropped 7; count of bases not matched to a gene: 13.

This clonotype showed up just a few times. V gene TRBV9 combines with J gene TRBJ2-1; D possibly corresponds to TRBD2 (5 bases). CDR1 and CDR2 from the germline V gene are SGDLS and YYNGEE. This CDR3 has 16 residues. V was cut by 4 bases and J by 6 bases, with 20 bases left in between. CDR3 DNA sequence: TGTGCCAGCAGCCCCGTCGCGGGCACCACCACCAATGAGCAGTTCTTC. Translation: CASSPVAGTTTNEQFF.

Only a few counts were recorded for this clonotype. The V call is TRBV28, the J call TRBJ1-2; 8 bases map to TRBD1. This CDR3 is 14 amino acids long. CDR1 is MDHEN, CDR2 SYDVKM, per germline. V lost 5 bases, J lost 8 bases, and 10 bases stayed unmatched. The CDR3 DNA reads as TGTGCCAGCAGTCCACAAGGGACAGGAGAGGGCTACACCTTC. Amino acid sequence: CASSPQGTGEGYTF.

This clonotype was observed at least ten times. The V and J genes are TRBV6-5 and TRBJ1-1; tentatively, D is TRBD1 (6 bases). Trimming pared 2 bases from V and 4 bases from J, leaving 8 bases between. Looked up from germline, CDR1 is MNHEY and CDR2 is SVGAGI. The CDR3 totals 13 residues. Here the CDR3 reads CASSYRGGTEAFF. The CDR3 nucleotides are TGTGCCAGCAGTTACAGAGGGGGCACTGAAGCTTTCTTT.

In this sample, this clonotype turned up a few times. The V gene is TRBV5-1, the J gene TRBJ2-7; D is possibly TRBD2 (5 bases). V dropped 2 bases and J dropped 2 bases, with 14 bases sitting between them. Germline CDR1 is SGHRS and CDR2 is YFSETQ. The CDR3 totals 15 residues. This chain's CDR3 is CASSLLPGFPYEQYF. CDR3 nucleotide sequence: TGCGCCAGCAGCTTACTCCCGGGGTTCCCCTACGAGCAGTACTTC.

J is TRBJ1-3 and V is TRBV12-3 or TRBV12-4; 8 positions agree with TRBD1. The trim removed 5 bases at V and 0 bases at J, leaving 3 bases unmatched. The CDR3 sequence is 15 residues long. The CDR3 sequence: CASSGGQASGNTIYF. In DNA, the CDR3 is TGTGCCAGCAGTGGGGGACAGGCCTCTGGAAACACCATATATTTT.

This clonotype was counted only a few times. The gene calls are TRBV28 and TRBJ1-1; D unresolved. CDR3 length equals 11 residues. With 6 bases removed from V and 7 bases from J, the gap between germline ends came to 9 bases. Germline CDR1 reads MDHEN; CDR2 reads SYDVKM. The CDR3: CASRGRSEAFF. The CDR3 region has the DNA TGTGCCAGCAGGGGAAGGAGTGAAGCTTTCTTT.